These 20 T cell receptor beta chains came from one sample sequenced in a study of blood T cells in healthy people across ages. PCR was performed a second time for about 7 to 12 cycles using a sample-barcoded 5' primer and a J-beta primer mix. TCRdb ran MiXCR on the 5' RACE reads and lists one entry per CDR3 protein. This table holds fewer than 2 million distinct CDR3 sequences, around 40% found once. The sample was blood. The receptors derive from a human donor in good health.

This clonotype was counted a single time. V usage is TRBV20-1 and J usage is TRBJ2-7, with D unresolved. Between the trimmed V and J ends, which lost 3 bases and 2 bases, there was a span of 8 bases. CDR3 length: 12 amino acids. CDR1 and CDR2 from the germline V gene are DFQATT and SNEGSKA (reference sequence). CDR3 region: CSASGRPYEQYF. The CDR3 DNA sequence: TGCAGTGCTAGTGGCAGACCCTACGAGCAGTACTTC.

The table lists this clonotype with a few counts. The chain joins TRBV29-1 to TRBJ2-3, with a possible D match to TRBD1 (6 bases). The CDR3 is made up of 15 amino acids. Per germline, CDR1 SQVTM and CDR2 ANQGSEA. Trimming took off 5 bases at V and 7 bases at J, with 22 bases between the two ends. CDR3 sequence (DNA): TGCAGCGTTCTTATGGGACATCTCACAATTAATACGCAGTATTTT. Its translation: CSVLMGHLTINTQYF.

This clonotype was detected a few times. This chain uses TRBV20-1 with TRBJ2-7; possibly TRBD2 for D (6 bases). Germline lookup yields CDR1 DFQATT and CDR2 SNEGSKA (reference sequence). This CDR3 is 15 amino acids long. Trimming took 5 bases from V and 3 from J, leaving 20 bases between them. The CDR3 region is CSAGGGMRRHYEQYF. The CDR3 region has the DNA TGCAGTGCTGGTGGCGGGATGCGGCGACACTACGAGCAGTACTTC.

The chain couples TRBV6-5 to TRBJ2-7; TRBD2 matches at 8 bases. CDR3 length: 16 amino acids. V gave up 8 bases and J gave up 7 bases; unmatched junction bases: 19. The germline CDR1 and CDR2 sequences are MNHEY and SVGAGI. The CDR3 DNA follows: TGTGCCAGCGGGCGTGGAGGGAGCGGGGGATTGGGGGAGCAGTACTTC. Amino acids: CASGRGGSGGLGEQYF.

A few counts support this clonotype. The chain joins TRBV6-5 to TRBJ1-2; no reliable D call. V was trimmed by 0 bases and J by 8 bases, leaving 13 bases between them. The CDR3 runs to 14 residues. The germline CDR1 and CDR2 sequences are MNHEY and SVGAGI. CDR3 DNA sequence: TGTGCCAGCAGTTACTCGGTCCACAGTCGGGGCTACACCTTC. Amino acids: CASSYSVHSRGYTF.

The sample holds one count of this clonotype. Possible read error: a much larger clone is one base away. V usage is TRBV7-2 and J usage is TRBJ2-4; D gene ambiguous. Near its end, the DNA agrees better with TRBJ2-7, so the J call may be wrong. This CDR3 has 12 residues. The germline V gene has CDR1 SGHTA and CDR2 FQGNSA. The CDR3 region is CASSPSRNEQYF. The CDR3 DNA sequence: TGTGCCAGCAGCCCCTCTAGGAACGAGCAGTACTTC.

This chain uses TRBV20-1 with TRBJ1-3, with unresolved D. CDR1 is DFQATT, CDR2 SNEGSKA, per germline (reference sequence). The CDR3 is made up of 14 amino acids. The V and J ends lost 5 bases and 3 bases respectively, with 14 bases between them. CDR3: CSAQMGFVGNTIYF. The CDR3, as DNA: TGCAGTGCTCAGATGGGCTTCGTTGGAAACACCATATATTTT.

This chain links TRBV24-1 with TRBJ1-5; D is perhaps TRBD1 (6 bases). V dropped 10 bases and J dropped 3 bases, with 18 bases sitting between them. Germline V gene data show CDR1 as KGHDR and CDR2 as SFDVKD. CDR3 size: 15 residues. This CDR3 reads CATEAGGRDNQPQHF. CDR3 nucleotides: TGTGCCACGGAGGCCGGGGGCAGAGACAATCAGCCCCAGCATTTT.

The rearrangement joins TRBV4-1 to TRBJ1-2, with TRBD1 matching over 7 bases. The CDR3 spans 14 residues. V trimming: 0 bases; J trimming: 7 bases; junction bases outside the gene matches: 5. Germline V gives CDR1 MGHRA, CDR2 YSYEKL. The chain's CDR3 is CASSQDEQGSGYTF. The CDR3 DNA reads TGCGCCAGCAGCCAAGATGAACAGGGGAGTGGCTACACCTTC.

This clonotype was counted once. V is TRBV19 and J is TRBJ1-5, with TRBD1 identical over 9 bases. The V gene end was trimmed by 7 bases and the J gene end by 2 bases; junction bases not matched to a gene: 15. The CDR3 sequence is 18 residues long. CDR1 and CDR2 (germline): LNHDA, SQIVND (reference sequence). For the CDR3, the DNA is TGTGCCAGTACCGAGGACAGGGGATATTATAGTGGCAATCAGCCCCAGCATTTT. The encoded protein is CASTEDRGYYSGNQPQHF.

This rearrangement joins TRBV28 to TRBJ2-7; perhaps TRBD2 as D (6 bases). The germline V and J ends were trimmed by 10 bases and 0 bases, with 16 bases remaining between them. The germline V gene has CDR1 MDHEN and CDR2 SYDVKM. CDR3 length: 14 residues. CDR3 coding DNA: TGTGCCACCTCGTTGGCGGGGAGCTCCTACGAGCAGTACTTC. Amino acids: CATSLAGSSYEQYF.

V usage is TRBV20-1 and J usage is TRBJ2-1; TRBD1 matches at 7 bases. The CDR3 is 16 residues long. The V gene end was trimmed by 1 base and the J gene end by 1 base; junction bases not matched to a gene: 7. Per the germline V gene, CDR1 is DFQATT and CDR2 is SNEGSKA (reference sequence). CDR3 bases: TGCAGTGCTAGAGGGTCAGGGGGTTATTCCTACAATGAGCAGTTCTTC. This sequence encodes CSARGSGGYSYNEQFF.

In nucleotides, the CDR3 is TGTGCCAGCAGCACCGGGACAGTGGGAGATACGCAGTATTTT. This gives the protein CASSTGTVGDTQYF. The chain carries TRBV7-3 and TRBJ2-3; 7 positions match TRBD1. V trimming: 5 bases; J trimming: 5 bases; junction bases outside the gene matches: 7. In germline, CDR1 is SGHTA, CDR2 FQGTGA. The CDR3 length is 14 residues. The entire variable domain, with the rest obtained from reference TRBV7-3 and TRBJ2-3, is as follows: GAGVSQTPSNKVTEKGKYVELRCDPISGHTALYWYRQSLGQGPEFLIYFQGTGAADDSGLPNDRFFAVRPEGSVSTLKIQRTERGDSAVYLCASSTGTVGDTQYFGPGTRLTVL.

V gene TRBV3-1 combines with J gene TRBJ2-3; TRBD2 agrees at 10 bases. Germline CDR1 reads LGHDT; CDR2 reads YNNKEL (reference sequence). Losses at the gene ends were 5 bases for V and 11 bases for J; bases not matched to a gene: 4. The CDR3 is 12 amino acids. The CDR3 here is CASSILAGRQYF. In DNA form, the CDR3 reads TGTGCCAGCAGCATACTAGCGGGACGGCAGTATTTT.

The chain employs TRBV4-3 and TRBJ2-3, with D unresolved. V dropped 0 bases and J dropped 4 bases, with 11 bases sitting between them. Germline V gene sequence: CDR1 LGHNA, CDR2 YSLEER. The CDR3 runs 15 residues. DNA for the CDR3: TGCGCCAGCAGCCAAGACTGGCGGAGTTCAGATACGCAGTATTTT. Encoded protein: CASSQDWRSSDTQYF.

The count of this clonotype is one. The chain joins TRBV3-1 to TRBJ1-1, with a weak D call TRBD1 (5 bases). V lost 4 bases and J lost 4, with 16 bases in between. This CDR3 has 15 residues. Germline-derived CDR1 and CDR2 are LGHDT and YNNKEL (reference sequence). CDR3 nucleotides: TGTGCCAGCAGCCTAGGAGGGGACGGGGTCACTGAAGCTTTCTTT. As protein: CASSLGGDGVTEAFF.

This chain connects TRBV20-1 to TRBJ2-3; D may be TRBD1 (6 bases). Per the germline V gene, CDR1 is DFQATT and CDR2 is SNEGSKA (reference sequence). This CDR3 has 13 residues. Trimming removed 6 bases at V and 0 bases at J, with 10 bases between. In nucleotides, the CDR3 is TGCAGTGCCCAGGGGTTCAGCACAGATACGCAGTATTTT. Its translation: CSAQGFSTDTQYF.

The chain uses TRBV12-3 or TRBV12-4 and TRBJ2-7; TRBD2 agrees at 7 bases. The CDR3 consists of 12 residues. The trim removed 7 bases at V and 7 bases at J, leaving 7 bases unmatched. CDR3 region: CASNWPGGEQYF. CDR3 in DNA: TGTGCCAGCAATTGGCCCGGGGGGGAGCAGTACTTC.

The chain joins TRBV28 to TRBJ2-7, with 8 bases matching TRBD2. Gene TRBJ2-5 matches the end of the DNA better, so the J call may be wrong. Germline CDR1 is MDHEN and CDR2 is SYDVKM. This CDR3 is 16 amino acids long. The CDR3 DNA follows: TGTGCCAGCAGTTTATCGTGGAGCGGGGGACTGGAGACCCAGTACTTC. This sequence encodes CASSLSWSGGLETQYF.

In DNA form, the CDR3 reads TGTGCCACCAGTCCCAGGGGTTCGGGCACCGGGGAGCTGTTTTTT. Amino acid sequence: CATSPRGSGTGELFF. The chain couples TRBV24-1 to TRBJ2-2; tentatively, D is TRBD1 (6 bases). Trimming removed 6 bases from V and 4 bases from J, with 14 bases in between. The CDR3 covers 15 residues. Germline V gene sequence: CDR1 KGHDR, CDR2 SFDVKD.